One and the same sample provided the 6 T cell receptor beta chains below, sequenced in a study of shared clonotypes between healthy human individuals. Libraries were prepared by immunoSEQ multiplex PCR; TCRdb keeps only in-frame clonotypes and omits some of them. The sample has some 2,500,000 clones, roughly 93% seen once. Sequencing used naive CD4+ T cells from PBMCs. Specified subset: CD45RA+ positively selected. These receptors were collected from a man aged 18 to 30 in good health. Some clones in this sample may be carry-over from other donors' samples.

The chain has TRBV27 and TRBJ2-1; TRBD2 is a possible D gene (6 bases). Germline V gives CDR1 MNHEY, CDR2 SMNVEV (reference sequence). The V and J ends lost 6 bases and 5 bases respectively, with 14 bases between them. CDR3 size: 14 residues. The CDR3 bases are TGTGCCAGCAGCCCCTCGCGGGAAAACAATGAGCAGTTCTTC. Protein: CASSPSRENNEQFF.

V and J are TRBV6-6 and TRBJ2-7, with D uncertain. The CDR3 consists of 15 residues. Trimming cost V 0 bases and J 1 base, with 10 bases left between them. The germline CDR1 and CDR2 sequences are MNHNY and SVGAGI (reference sequence). The CDR3 nucleotides are TGTGCCAGCAGTTACTCCCTCGGAGTTTCCTACGAGCAGTACTTC. Translating it yields CASSYSLGVSYEQYF.

The chain carries TRBV7-3 and TRBJ1-5; D not resolved. The CDR3 spans 13 residues. V was clipped by 5 bases and J by 4 bases, with 9 bases between them. Germline values: CDR1 SGHTA, CDR2 FQGTGA. CDR3 DNA sequence: TGTGCCAGCAGCCCGGATGGTAATCAGCCCCAGCATTTT. Its protein product is CASSPDGNQPQHF.

DNA of the CDR3: TGTGCCAGCAGCTTCCTAGGGGCTAGCGGGAGGGCCCTGGCAGATACGCAGTATTTT. This gives the protein CASSFLGASGRALADTQYF. This rearrangement joins TRBV11-2 to TRBJ2-3; 12 bases line up with TRBD2. The CDR3 is 19 amino acids. J lost 4 bases, V lost 3 bases, and 14 bases had no gene match. Germline V gives CDR1 SGHAT, CDR2 FQNNGV.

This chain links TRBV5-4 with TRBJ2-5; D tentatively fits TRBD1 or TRBD2 (6 bases each). CDR1 is SGHNT, CDR2 YYREEE, per germline (reference sequence). The germline V and J ends were trimmed by 2 bases and 2 bases, with 25 bases remaining between them. CDR3 length: 19 residues. CDR3 bases: TGTGCCAGCAGCTTCTATAAACGTTACGGGGGCCGATTTCAAGAGACCCAGTACTTC. Protein: CASSFYKRYGGRFQETQYF.

This clone was observed once. The J gene is TRBJ2-7, the V gene TRBV2; 10 bases fit TRBD2. Germline V lookup: CDR1 SNHLY, CDR2 FYNNEI. The J segment lost 7 bases and the V segment lost 7 bases, leaving 13 bases of the junction unmatched. This CDR3 is 15 amino acids long. CDR3 sequence reads: CASNRAGGPSGEQYF. The DNA of the CDR3 is TGTGCCAGCAACCGAGCGGGAGGGCCTTCGGGGGAGCAGTACTTC.